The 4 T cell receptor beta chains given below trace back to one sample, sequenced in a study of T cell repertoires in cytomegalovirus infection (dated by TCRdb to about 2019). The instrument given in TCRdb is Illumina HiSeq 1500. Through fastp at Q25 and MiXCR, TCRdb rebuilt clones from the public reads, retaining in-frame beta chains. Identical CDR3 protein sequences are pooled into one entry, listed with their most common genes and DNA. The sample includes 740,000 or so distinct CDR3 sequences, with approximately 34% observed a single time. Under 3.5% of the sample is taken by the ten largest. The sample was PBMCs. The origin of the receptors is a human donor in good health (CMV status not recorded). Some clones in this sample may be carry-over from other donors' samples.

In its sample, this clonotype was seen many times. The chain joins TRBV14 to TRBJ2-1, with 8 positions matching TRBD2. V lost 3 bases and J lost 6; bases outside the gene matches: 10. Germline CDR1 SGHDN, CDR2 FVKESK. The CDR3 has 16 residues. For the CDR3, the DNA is TGTGCCAGCAGCCATCAGCGGGAGAACAGACGCAATGAGCAGTTCTTC. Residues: CASSHQRENRRNEQFF.

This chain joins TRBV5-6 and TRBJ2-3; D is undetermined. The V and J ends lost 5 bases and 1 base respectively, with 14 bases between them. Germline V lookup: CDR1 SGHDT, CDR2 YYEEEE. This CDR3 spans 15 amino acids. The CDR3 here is CASSSSPKGTDTQYF. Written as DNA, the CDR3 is TGTGCCAGCAGTAGTAGCCCGAAAGGCACAGATACGCAGTATTTT.

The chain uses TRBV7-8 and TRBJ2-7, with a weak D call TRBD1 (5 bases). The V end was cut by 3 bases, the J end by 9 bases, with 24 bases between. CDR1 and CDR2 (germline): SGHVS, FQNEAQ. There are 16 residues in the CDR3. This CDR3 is CASSFDWGPPWTGQYF. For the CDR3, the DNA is TGTGCCAGCAGCTTTGATTGGGGCCCTCCCTGGACGGGGCAGTACTTC. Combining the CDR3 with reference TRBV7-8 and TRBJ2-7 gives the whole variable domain GAGVSQSPRYKVAKRGQDVALRCDPISGHVSLFWYQQALGQGPEFLTYFQNEAQLDKSGLPSDRFFAERPEGSVSTLKIQRTQQEDSAVYLCASSFDWGPPWTGQYFGPGTRLTVT.

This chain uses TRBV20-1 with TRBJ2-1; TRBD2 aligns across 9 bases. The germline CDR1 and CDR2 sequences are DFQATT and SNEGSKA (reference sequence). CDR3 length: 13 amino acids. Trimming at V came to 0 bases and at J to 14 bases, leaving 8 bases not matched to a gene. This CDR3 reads CSARDALAGLKFF. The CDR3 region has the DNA TGCAGTGCTAGAGATGCCCTAGCGGGGCTCAAGTTCTTC.